One and the same sample provided the 25 T cell receptor beta chains below, sequenced in a study of T cells in Graves' hyperthyroidism and ophthalmopathy. Amplified TCR beta CDR3 regions came from RNA transcripts. A set of HTBI primers served as the primers for a first-round RT-PCR of the TCR CDR3. TCRdb reanalysed the multiplex PCR reads using MiXCR and keeps one entry per CDR3 protein. Of approximately 630,000 distinct CDR3 sequences in the sample, around 16% are singletons; the top ten hold around 4%. Sequencing was performed on blood. The receptors shown here come from a woman in her twenties or thirties with Graves' hyperthyroidism.

A few counts support this clonotype. J is TRBJ2-1 and V is TRBV11-3, with D unclear. Per the germline V gene, CDR1 is SGHNT and CDR2 is YENEEA. The V end lost 4 bases, the J end lost 5 bases, and 6 bases lay between the germline ends. The CDR3 runs 12 residues. The CDR3 DNA sequence: TGTGCCAGCAGCTACTCGGACAATGAGCAGTTCTTC. It specifies CASSYSDNEQFF.

V is TRBV4-3 and J is TRBJ1-6; D is unresolved. Germline V gene lookup returns CDR1 LGHNA and CDR2 YSLEER. V lost 2 bases to trimming and J lost 7 bases, with 6 bases between them. The CDR3 runs to 13 residues. The DNA for the CDR3 is TGCGCCAGCAGCCAATTACGAAATTCACCCCTCCACTTT. This encodes CASSQLRNSPLHF.

The table lists this clonotype with many counts. The rearrangement uses TRBV5-1 and TRBJ2-1; no clear D. V lost 8 bases, J lost 4 bases, and 19 bases lay in between. This CDR3 is built from 15 residues. The germline CDR1 and CDR2 sequences are SGHRS and YFSETQ. CDR3 DNA sequence: TGCGCCAGTCGAGTCCAGGAAGCACCTTACAATGAGCAGTTCTTC. Its translation: CASRVQEAPYNEQFF.

The chain is built from TRBV9 and TRBJ2-6; TRBD2 agrees at 7 bases. Germline loops: CDR1 SGDLS, CDR2 YYNGEE. J lost 2 bases, V lost 3 bases, and 2 bases had no gene match. The CDR3 contains 15 residues. The DNA for the CDR3 is TGTGCCAGCAGCGCCCTAGCGGCTGGGGCCAACGTCCTGACTTTC. It translates to CASSALAAGANVLTF.

CDR3 coding DNA: TGTGCCAGTAGTTTCTCAGGGTCACTTGAAGCTTTCTTT. As protein: CASSFSGSLEAFF. This sequence joins TRBV19 and TRBJ1-1; tentatively, D is TRBD1 (5 bases). This CDR3 is built from 13 residues. Germline CDR1 and CDR2: LNHDA and SQIVND (reference sequence). Trimming took off 5 bases at V and 7 bases at J, with 14 bases between the two ends.

This clonotype was counted between two and nine times. The DNA of the CDR3 is TGCAGTGCTAGTACGGTACACCCAAAAATCGGGCCCCAAGAGACCCAGTACTTC. Translation gives CSASTVHPKIGPQETQYF. The rearrangement uses TRBV20-1 and TRBJ2-5; D call uncertain. The V gene's germline CDR1 is DFQATT and CDR2 SNEGSKA (reference sequence). V dropped 3 bases and J dropped 1 base, with 24 bases sitting between them. The CDR3 contains 18 residues.

The rearrangement uses TRBV7-8 and TRBJ1-5; 8 bases match TRBD1. This CDR3 has 18 amino acids. Germline trimming cut 2 bases from V and 5 bases from J; bases unmatched to any gene: 14. Germline assignment: CDR1 SGHVS and CDR2 FQNEAQ. Here the CDR3 DNA reads TGTGCCAGCAGCTTAAACCCACCCGGGACAGGATATCATCAGCCCCAGCATTTT. The encoded protein is CASSLNPPGTGYHQPQHF.

This clonotype came up many times. CDR3 amino acids: CASSSPRDKNRAFF. The CDR3, as DNA: TGTGCCAGCAGTTCCCCCCGGGACAAAAATCGAGCTTTCTTT. The V gene is TRBV6-1, the J gene TRBJ1-1; a possible D gene is TRBD1 (6 bases). The V end was cut by 5 bases, the J end by 10 bases, with 20 bases between. The CDR3 extends over 14 amino acids. CDR1 is MNHNS, CDR2 SASEGT, per germline.

This clonotype has at least ten counts. The junction shows a germline mismatch at one end, possibly a read error. The chain couples TRBV5-1 to TRBJ1-1; 8 nucleotides match TRBD1. Germline CDR1 and CDR2: SGHRS and YFSETQ. This CDR3 has 13 residues. This CDR3 reads CASSITGGTEAFF. CDR3 DNA sequence: TGTGCCAGCAGTATAACAGGGGGTACTGAAGCTTTCTTT.

This clonotype was seen more than once but under ten times. The rearrangement links TRBV28 to TRBJ1-5; D not certain. Trimming cost V 6 bases and J 2 bases, with 11 bases left between them. From germline, CDR1 is MDHEN and CDR2 SYDVKM. The CDR3 length is 14 residues. CDR3 nucleotide sequence: TGTGCCAGCAGACAGTGGGAAGGCAATCAGCCCCAGCATTTT. Its protein product is CASRQWEGNQPQHF.

In this sample, this clonotype turned up many times. The V call is TRBV7-2, the J call TRBJ2-7, with a tentative D call TRBD1 (6 bases). In germline, CDR1 is SGHTA, CDR2 FQGNSA. With 5 bases removed from V and 3 bases from J, the gap between germline ends came to 11 bases. The CDR3 spans 13 residues. The CDR3 here is CASSQTGGYEQYF. The CDR3 DNA reads as TGTGCCAGCAGCCAGACAGGTGGCTACGAGCAGTACTTC.

This clonotype was observed a handful of times. The V gene is TRBV20-1, the J gene TRBJ2-1, with D perhaps TRBD2 (6 bases). The ends were cut back, 6 bases at V and 0 bases at J, with 15 bases in the middle. In germline, CDR1 is DFQATT, CDR2 SNEGSKA (reference sequence). This CDR3 has 15 amino acids. CDR3 nucleotides: TGCAGTGCCGTACGGGGGAGTTTCTCCTACAATGAGCAGTTCTTC. This codes for CSAVRGSFSYNEQFF.

This clonotype was detected ten times or more. The chain uses TRBV7-2 and TRBJ2-3; TRBD2 agrees at 8 bases. This CDR3 comprises 17 residues. V shed 5 bases and J 5 bases; nucleotides not matched to a gene: 15. Germline assignment: CDR1 SGHTA and CDR2 FQGNSA. The CDR3 reads CASSPSPGGGLGDTQYF. DNA for the CDR3: TGTGCCAGCAGCCCCTCCCCGGGGGGGGGCTTGGGAGATACGCAGTATTTT.

This rearrangement joins TRBV6-2 or TRBV6-3 to TRBJ2-7; D is tentatively TRBD1 or TRBD2 (7 bases each). Deletions cut 5 bases from V and 5 bases from J, with 16 bases between. CDR1 and CDR2 from the germline V gene are MNHEY and SVGEGT. The CDR3 totals 14 residues. DNA for the CDR3: TGTGCCAGCAGTCCCGGACAGGCGGGGGACGAGCAGTACTTC. This sequence encodes CASSPGQAGDEQYF.

There are many counts of this clonotype. The V and J genes are TRBV11-2 and TRBJ2-1; D is tentatively TRBD1 or TRBD2 (6 bases each). Germline V lookup: CDR1 SGHAT, CDR2 FQNNGV. V lost 5 bases and J 4 bases, leaving 18 bases between the germline ends. The CDR3 totals 16 residues. CDR3 coding DNA: TGTGCCAGCAGCAAGGGGGGTGGACTAAGATACAATGAGCAGTTCTTC. This sequence encodes CASSKGGGLRYNEQFF. Full variable domain (rest looked up from reference TRBV11-2 and TRBJ2-1): EAGVAQSPRYKIIEKRQSVAFWCNPISGHATLYWYQQILGQGPKLLIQFQNNGVVDDSQLPKDRFSAERLKGVDSTLKIQPAKLEDSAVYLCASSKGGGLRYNEQFFGPGTRLTVL.

J is TRBJ2-2 and V is TRBV9, with a possible D match to TRBD1 (6 bases). Germline assignment: CDR1 SGDLS and CDR2 YYNGEE. Trimming shortened V by 4 bases and J by 4 bases, and 17 bases separated the two germline ends. The CDR3 covers 16 residues. CDR3 DNA sequence: TGTGCCAGCAGCACATTCAGGGGTGTTGTCACCGGGGAGCTGTTTTTT. Its translation is CASSTFRGVVTGELFF. The variable domain in full, with the rest retrieved from reference TRBV9 and TRBJ2-2, is DSGVTQTPKHLITATGQRVTLRCSPRSGDLSVYWYQQSLDQGLQFLIQYYNGEERAKGNILERFSAQQFPDLHSELNLSSLELGDSALYFCASSTFRGVVTGELFFGEGSRLTVL.

The chain employs TRBV6-1 and TRBJ2-5; no clear D. The CDR3 has 13 amino acids. V dropped 7 bases and J dropped 1 base, with 10 bases sitting between them. Germline V gene sequence: CDR1 MNHNS, CDR2 SASEGT. CDR3 in amino acids: CASNRGSQETQYF. The CDR3 DNA reads as TGTGCCAGCAATAGAGGCAGCCAAGAGACCCAGTACTTC.

The chain couples TRBV3-1 to TRBJ1-3, with D perhaps TRBD1 (6 bases). Germline-derived CDR1 and CDR2 are LGHDT and YNNKEL (reference sequence). CDR3 size: 17 residues. Trimming took off 4 bases at V and 2 bases at J, with 18 bases between the two ends. The CDR3 is CASSPRFRGNPGNTIYF. The CDR3 bases are TGTGCCAGCAGCCCCCGGTTCAGGGGAAATCCTGGAAACACCATATATTTT.

The rearrangement links TRBV6-2 or TRBV6-3 to TRBJ2-6; unclear D gene. The V gene lost 2 bases and the J gene lost 0 bases, with 8 bases spanning the gap. CDR1 is MNHEY, CDR2 SVGEGT, per germline. The length of the CDR3 is 16 residues. CDR3 DNA: TGTGCCAGCAGTTACGATCGGCTCTCTGGGGCCAACGTCCTGACTTTC. The encoded protein is CASSYDRLSGANVLTF.

This clonotype was recorded many times. The chain couples TRBV28 to TRBJ2-3, with D possibly being TRBD1 (6 bases). Germline V gene data show CDR1 as MDHEN and CDR2 as SYDVKM. Trimming removed 6 bases from V and 4 bases from J, with 14 bases in between. This CDR3 is built from 14 residues. The CDR3 nucleotides read TGTGCCAGCAGCCCCAGCAGGGGCTCAGATACGCAGTATTTT. Amino acids: CASSPSRGSDTQYF.

For the CDR3, the DNA is TGTGCCAGCGCGAGAACAGGGGCCACCATATATTTT. Translating gives CASARTGATIYF. This chain joins TRBV2 and TRBJ1-3, with 7 bases identical to TRBD1. The germline gives CDR1 SNHLY, CDR2 FYNNEI. The CDR3 runs 12 residues. The ends lost 8 bases at V and 9 bases at J; junction bases unmatched: 7.

V is TRBV6-4 and J is TRBJ2-1; D is ambiguous. CDR1 and CDR2 (germline): MRHNA, SNTAGT. The CDR3 totals 13 residues. V was cut by 2 bases and J by 6 bases, with 8 bases left in between. Here the CDR3 reads CASSDDGINEQFF. The DNA for the CDR3 is TGTGCCAGCAGTGACGACGGAATCAATGAGCAGTTCTTC.

This clonotype was detected ten times or more. CDR3 loop: CASSSSTSGSSYEQYF. The CDR3 coding sequence is TGTGCCAGCAGCTCCTCGACTAGCGGGAGCTCCTACGAGCAGTACTTC. This rearrangement joins TRBV7-9 to TRBJ2-7; 12 bases fit TRBD2. Per germline, CDR1 SEHNR and CDR2 FQNEAQ (reference sequence). The CDR3 is 16 amino acids. Trimming cost V 4 bases and J 0 bases; bases outside gene matches: 4.

This clonotype was seen only a few times. This chain connects TRBV4-1 to TRBJ1-2, with TRBD1 matching 11 bases. This CDR3 comprises 14 residues. The germline CDR1 and CDR2 sequences are MGHRA and YSYEKL. V was clipped by 4 bases and J by 8 bases; unmatched bases: 6. CDR3 region: CASSPDRGRTGYTF. The DNA for the CDR3 is TGCGCCAGCAGCCCGGACAGGGGGCGGACGGGCTACACCTTC.

This clonotype was counted a few times. The chain links TRBV2 to TRBJ1-4; unclear D gene. Germline CDR1 and CDR2: SNHLY and FYNNEI. The germline V and J ends were trimmed by 7 bases and 7 bases, with 16 bases remaining between them. This CDR3 spans 14 amino acids. The CDR3 loop is CASNRETVGEKLFF. For the CDR3, the DNA is TGTGCCAGCAACCGGGAGACGGTGGGTGAAAAACTGTTTTTT.